These T cell receptor beta chains were read from a single sample in a study of Ad26.COV2.S vaccination and SARS-CoV-2 variants. Assay used: immunoSEQ multiplex PCR; TCRdb lists only in-frame clones, some missing. This repertoire shows over 450,000 clones, 80% to 90% found once; its top ten account for approximately 1.7%. Material: peripheral blood, obtained in a trial of Ad26.COV2.S vaccine versus placebo. The receptors derive from a person between 18 and 59 years old who received the Ad26.COV2.S COVID-19 vaccine or a placebo. CDR3s include the opening cysteine and the closing phenylalanine or tryptophan. A D gene is named only where the DNA matches it firmly. Size is stated for part of the rows, as once, few or many counts, or as a class when the clone is expanded.

clone_size d_call j_call v_call cdr3_nt cdr3_aa
. . TRBJ1-5 TRBV19 TGTGCCAGTAGTAACCAGGGTAATCAGCCCCAGCATTTT CASSNQGNQPQHF
. . TRBJ1-2 TRBV28 TGTGCCAGCAGTTTTGGGCGGGACTATGGCTACACCTTC CASSFGRDYGYTF
. . TRBJ2-7 TRBV21-1 TGTGCCAGCAGCAAAGTCAGTCCCACGACGCCCAGGTTGAGAGGCTACGAGCAGTACTTC CASSKVSPTTPRLRGYEQYF
once TRBD2 TRBJ2-1 TRBV5-1 TGCGCCAGCAGCCCGATTACTAGCGGGCCTTACAATGAGCAGTTCTTC CASSPITSGPYNEQFF
. TRBD2 TRBJ2-3 TRBV18 TGTGCCAGCTCACCGGGGCTAGCGGTCACAGATACGCAGTATTTT CASSPGLAVTDTQYF
. . TRBJ1-5 TRBV19 TGTGCCAGTAGGAGGGCGGGCAATCAGCCCCAGCATTTT CASRRAGNQPQHF
. . TRBJ2-3 TRBV14 TGTGCCAGCAGCCAAGGTAGCCCAGATACGCAGTATTTT CASSQGSPDTQYF
. TRBD2 TRBJ2-5 TRBV30 TGTGCCTGGTCGGAGGGACTAGCGGGAGGAGAGACCCAGTACTTC CAWSEGLAGGETQYF
. . TRBJ2-7 TRBV12-3/TRBV12-4 TGTGCCAGCAGTTCCGGACTCTCCTACGAGCAGTACTTC CASSSGLSYEQYF
. . TRBJ2-6 TRBV6-2/TRBV6-3 TGTGCCAGCAGCGAGGCCGGGGCCAACGTCCTGACTTTC CASSEAGANVLTF
. . TRBJ2-3 TRBV28 TGTGCCAGCAGTTCGTACACAGATACGCAGTATTTT CASSSYTDTQYF
. TRBD1 TRBJ2-3 TRBV13 TGTGCCAGCAGCTTAGGTATTGGGACAGGGCAGGAGGATACGCAGTATTTT CASSLGIGTGQEDTQYF
. TRBD2 TRBJ2-2 TRBV5-4 TGTGCCAGCAGCCCGGGCCTCGGGGGGTGGAACACCGGGGAGCTGTTTTTT CASSPGLGGWNTGELFF
. . TRBJ2-1 TRBV7-9 TGTGCCAGCAGCCTAGCGTCCTACAATGAGCAGTTCTTC CASSLASYNEQFF
. TRBD1 TRBJ1-3 TRBV7-8 TGTGCCAGCACCCCTGAGGGGGCAGCCTTCTCTGGAAACACCATATATTTT CASTPEGAAFSGNTIYF
. . TRBJ1-5 TRBV7-9 TGTGCCAGCAGCCGACTAGGGCAGCCCCAGCATTTT CASSRLGQPQHF
. . TRBJ1-5 TRBV2 TGTGCCAGCAGTGAAGCGCGTGGAAACAATCAGCCCCAGCATTTT CASSEARGNNQPQHF
. TRBD2 TRBJ2-5 TRBV9 TGTGCCAGCAGCGTAGGTGTCCAAGCGGGAGTGGAGACCCAGTACTTC CASSVGVQAGVETQYF
. . TRBJ2-3 TRBV9 TGTGCCAGCAGCGTAGCTTCGGGGGCATCAGATACGCAGTATTTT CASSVASGASDTQYF